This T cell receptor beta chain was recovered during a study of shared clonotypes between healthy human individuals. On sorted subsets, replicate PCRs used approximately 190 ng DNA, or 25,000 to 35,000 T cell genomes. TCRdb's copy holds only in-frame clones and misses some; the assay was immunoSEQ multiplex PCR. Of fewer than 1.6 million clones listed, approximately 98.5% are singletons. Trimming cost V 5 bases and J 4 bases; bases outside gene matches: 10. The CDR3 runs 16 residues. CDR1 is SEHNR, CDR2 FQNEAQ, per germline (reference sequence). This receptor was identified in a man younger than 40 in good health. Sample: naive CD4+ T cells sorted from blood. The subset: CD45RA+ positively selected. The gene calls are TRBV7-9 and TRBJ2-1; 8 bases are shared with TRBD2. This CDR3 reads CASSDLAGLEYNEQFF. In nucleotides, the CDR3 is TGTGCCAGCAGCGATTTAGCGGGACTAGAATACAATGAGCAGTTCTTC.